This T cell receptor beta chain was obtained from a study of chronic HIV infection and antiretroviral therapy (dated by TCRdb to the mid-2010s). V and J are trimmed by 7 bases and 3 bases, and the gene matches miss 19 bases of the junction. The CDR3 sequence holds 20 residues, the cysteine and phenylalanine included. Only the CDR3 DNA is retained, 60 bases long and in frame from the first base. CDR1 is given as SNHLY and CDR2 as FYNNEI, both from the germline V gene. As concerns this clonotype: Which antigen it targets is not known. Within one base of it there is no much larger clone, and no base qualities were kept.

Receptors were amplified or captured by 5' RACE. The sequencer was an Illumina MiSeq. TCRdb reworked the public reads: Q25 trimming with fastp, MiXCR clone assembly, productive beta chains retained. CDR3 protein duplicates are merged, each entry listing the most common genes and DNA. The sample records some 38,000 distinct CDR3 sequences, 8.2% of which are singletons. The ten most abundant clones make up 2.9% of the sample. The chain is encoded by TRBV2 joined to TRBJ2-3, and 13 junctional nucleotides match TRBD2. The origin of this receptor is an adult who had HIV and had not received antiretroviral therapy, or was an uninfected healthy control (not recorded which). Input material: peripheral blood. The nucleotide sequence is given as TGTGCCAGCATACCCCACTCATACGAGCCGGGACTAGCGGGGACAGATACGCAGTATTTT. Its protein product is CASIPHSYEPGLAGTDTQYF.